This record looks at one T cell receptor beta chain sequence and its context. The CDR3 has 17 residues. Germline CDR1 is LNHDA and CDR2 is SQIVND (reference sequence). Unmatched junction bases numbered 5, after V lost 4 bases and J lost 0 bases. Sequencing used immunoSEQ multiplex PCR; TCRdb keeps in-frame clones, though not all of them. The sample consists of under 200,000 clones, approximately 84% of them appearing once. The data were obtained in a study of blood T cell repertoires in COVID-19. Sequencing was performed on peripheral blood. The sequence was obtained from a human donor with acute or convalescent COVID-19. The donor label of this sample is uncertain. The chain uses TRBV19 and TRBJ2-5, with 13 bases lining up with TRBD2. The CDR3 bases are TGTGCCAGTAGTACCACTAGCGGGAGGGCGTACCAAGAGACCCAGTACTTC. It specifies CASSTTSGRAYQETQYF.